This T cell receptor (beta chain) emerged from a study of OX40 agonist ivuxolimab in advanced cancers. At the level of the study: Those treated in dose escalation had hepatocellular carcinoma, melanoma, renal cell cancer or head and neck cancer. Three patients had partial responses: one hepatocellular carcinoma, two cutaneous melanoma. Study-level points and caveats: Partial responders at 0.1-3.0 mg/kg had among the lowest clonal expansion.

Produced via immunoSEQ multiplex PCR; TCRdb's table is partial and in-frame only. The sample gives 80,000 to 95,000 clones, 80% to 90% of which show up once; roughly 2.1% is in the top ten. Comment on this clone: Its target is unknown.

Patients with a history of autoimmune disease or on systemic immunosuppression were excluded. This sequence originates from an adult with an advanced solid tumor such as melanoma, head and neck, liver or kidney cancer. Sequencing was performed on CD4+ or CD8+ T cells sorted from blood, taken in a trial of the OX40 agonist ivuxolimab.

CDR3 in amino acids: CASNRQGDEKLFF. The CDR3 bases are TGTGCCAGCAATCGACAGGGGGATGAAAAACTGTTTTTT. The chain joins TRBV5-4 to TRBJ1-4, with TRBD1 matching 9 bases. The length of the CDR3 is 13 residues. J gave up 6 bases and V 6 bases, and 3 bases lay outside the gene matches. Germline lookup yields CDR1 SGHNT and CDR2 YYREEE (reference sequence).